The entry that follows covers one T cell receptor (beta chain) sequence. What this receptor recognizes is not known. Within one base of it there is no much larger clone, and no base qualities were kept. This specimen comes from a study of shared clonotypes between healthy human individuals (dated by TCRdb to 2018 to 2020). With regard to the full study: The cohort comprised two women and three men aged 18 to 49 years. For each donor, three plates each were used for CD4 naive and CD4 memory, two plates were used for CD8 naive, and one plate was used for CD8 memory. To increase sequencing depth and limit assay-specific biases, different laboratories used diverse techniques to prepare libraries and sequence TCR repertoires. The study deeply sequenced blood TCR repertoires of five healthy adults to estimate repertoire size and the extent of clonotype sharing between individuals. Each donor's leukapheresis produced roughly between roughly 0.85 and 9.5 billion PBMCs. Paper-wide results and their limitations: Larger estimated clonotype richness was generally found for naive subsets than for memory subsets. When several donors were compared, the shared fraction of clonotypes was around 5.1% for naive CD4, roughly 3.4% for naive CD8, 2% to 2.5% for memory CD4, and about 0.36% for memory CD8. Compared with non-shared clonotypes, the clonotypes found in all four sorted-subset donors had higher generation probabilities. Because the study included only a small number of donors, the genetic and exposure-history diversity represented was limited. Rarefaction of sorted-subset datasets indicated incomplete sequencing despite the large sequencing depth. Pairwise subsampling led to the expectation that sequencing depth would affect the degree of clonotype sharing among donors. Only blood was sampled, and tissue TCR repertoires likely differ from those in blood.

TCR CDR3 regions were amplified from genomic DNA by multiplex PCR using the deep immunoSEQ assay. Extracted genomic DNA from each cell subset was spread evenly across all wells of several immunoSEQ 96-well plates, with each plate serving as a replicate. For sorted subsets, each replicate PCR was loaded with approximately 200 ng genomic DNA, equivalent to 30,000 or so T cell genomes. Purified libraries were quantified with a Qubit 3.0 fluorometer, sized on a Bioanalyzer 2100, and re-quantified with the KAPA Library Quantification kit. Every immunoSEQ 96-well plate was sequenced on a separate single-read 150-cycle Illumina NextSeq 550 flow cell. The authors' analysis ran thus. Because the immunoSEQ output held only junctional sequences and lacked quality scores, the filtering could not match the filtering applied to full-length reads. Sequences were annotated with PyIR, a Python wrapper for IgBLAST v1.9, and V/J genes and CDR3 were assigned using IMGT germline references. Reads were filtered out if the reads had weak V/J assignments (E-value above 1e-6), no CDR3, stop codons, out-of-frame junctions, or ambiguous translated residues. V3J clonotypes were defined by identical inferred V gene, J gene, and CDR3 amino acid sequence. To compute the percentage overlap between repertoires, the number of shared unique clonotypes was divided by the size of the smaller repertoire. Repertoire richness was assessed with RTK rarefaction, the Chao1 estimator, and Recon v2.1 estimates of unobserved clonotypes. Generation probabilities were computed with OLGA for all TCRbeta clonotypes obtained by the gDNA method from several donors. TCRdb stores this immuneACCESS table with in-frame sequences only. Part of the clones is absent; in the studies checked, under half of the shortfall reflects unresolved V genes, and no reason is known for the rest. The V and J calls and the clone size are those of that table, but D and trimming were determined from the DNA. The sample contains 600,000 to 700,000 clones, 73% of them found a single time. More than 1.5% of the sample lies in the top ten.

Donors were healthy HIV-negative adults with no recently reported acute infections or vaccinations. Every donor was a Caucasian adult residing in Nashville, Tennessee, USA. CD4+ T cells were enriched by magnetic negative selection, after which naive cells were positively selected on CD45RA and the negative fraction was taken as the memory subset. Blood was collected by leukapheresis, and PBMCs were isolated by Ficoll-Histopaque density gradient centrifugation and then cryopreserved in liquid nitrogen vapor phase. Purity and quantity of every magnetically sorted T cell population were checked by analytical flow cytometry. Each sorted fraction had its genomic DNA isolated and then quantified by UV absorbance on a Nanodrop 2000c. Trimming removed 5 bases from V and 0 bases from J, leaving 5 bases between the germline ends. Reading the germline V gene gives CDR1 MNHEY and CDR2 SVGAGI. The CDR3 runs 12 residues from the cysteine to the phenylalanine. Just CDR3 DNA is preserved here, 36 bases in frame from base 1.

Material: memory CD4+ T cells sorted from blood. Per the publication, the cell subset or site label means: CD45RA-negative fraction. Recombination joined TRBV6-5 with TRBJ2-7; the D gene is unclear. The clonotype originates from a young woman in good health. For the CDR3, the sequence is CASSDSSYEQYF. The DNA is TGTGCCAGCAGTGATTCCTCCTACGAGCAGTACTTC.